Listed below are T cell receptor beta chains from one sample, sequenced in a study of T cells in Graves' hyperthyroidism and ophthalmopathy. TCRdb redid the calling of the multiplex PCR reads with MiXCR, one entry per CDR3 protein. The data hold about 360,000 distinct CDR3 sequences, with approximately 13% observed a single time. Sequencing was carried out using blood. The receptors were gathered from a woman aged 18-29 years with Graves' hyperthyroidism. CDR3s include the opening cysteine and the closing phenylalanine or tryptophan. D genes are given only for firm matches. Expanded clones are given a class, and other clones once, few, many or no size at all.

j_call: TRBJ2-4
v_call: TRBV7-9
clone_size: few
d_call: .
cdr3_nt: TGTGCCAGCAGCTTATGGTCCCGACCCCTAGCCAAAAACATTCAGTACTTC
cdr3_aa: CASSLWSRPLAKNIQYF

j_call: TRBJ2-3
v_call: TRBV7-9
clone_size: many
d_call: .
cdr3_nt: TGTGCCAGCAGCCTGGGTCGGGCATACCACGGAACCCTCACAGATACGCAGTATTTT
cdr3_aa: CASSLGRAYHGTLTDTQYF

j_call: TRBJ2-2
v_call: TRBV10-1
clone_size: .
d_call: .
cdr3_nt: TGCGCCAGCAGTGAGGCGGCCGGGGAGCTGTTTTTT
cdr3_aa: CASSEAAGELFF

j_call: TRBJ1-5
v_call: TRBV6-5
clone_size: many
d_call: .
cdr3_nt: TGTGCCAGCAGTTACCCTGGGGGAGACAGCAATCAGCCCCAGCATTTT
cdr3_aa: CASSYPGGDSNQPQHF

j_call: TRBJ1-4
v_call: TRBV6-1
clone_size: many
d_call: TRBD1
cdr3_nt: TGTGCCAGCAGTGGGTCCGGGACAGGGATAGGCGAAAAACTGTTTTTT
cdr3_aa: CASSGSGTGIGEKLFF

j_call: TRBJ1-6
v_call: TRBV12-3/TRBV12-4
clone_size: .
d_call: TRBD1
cdr3_nt: TGTGCCAGCAGTTTAAGGGACAGGGAGAGTTCACCCCTCCACTTT
cdr3_aa: CASSLRDRESSPLHF

j_call: TRBJ1-5
v_call: TRBV28
clone_size: many
d_call: .
cdr3_nt: TGTGCCAGCAGTTTAGGGGGTGTTGATCAGCCCCAGCATTTT
cdr3_aa: CASSLGGVDQPQHF

j_call: TRBJ2-1
v_call: TRBV27
clone_size: many
d_call: .
cdr3_nt: TGTGCCACCCAACCCCCGGGACCCCTCGGGATGGAGCAGTTCTTC
cdr3_aa: CATQPPGPLGMEQFF

j_call: TRBJ2-7
v_call: TRBV20-1
clone_size: many
d_call: TRBD2
cdr3_nt: TGCAGTGCTAGAGATCGTGTCCTAGCGGGGCTGGGGGAGCAGTACTTC
cdr3_aa: CSARDRVLAGLGEQYF

j_call: TRBJ2-3
v_call: TRBV7-3
clone_size: many
d_call: .
cdr3_nt: TGTGCCAGCAGCTTAAGAGGTGGACGAAGGGATACGCAGTATTTT
cdr3_aa: CASSLRGGRRDTQYF

j_call: TRBJ2-1
v_call: TRBV30
clone_size: .
d_call: .
cdr3_nt: TGTGCCTGGAGTCCTGGGGGGGAGCAGTTCTTC
cdr3_aa: CAWSPGGEQFF

j_call: TRBJ1-5
v_call: TRBV11-2
clone_size: .
d_call: .
cdr3_nt: TGTGCCAGCAGCTTTTTGGGGCAGGGTCAGCCCCAGCATTTT
cdr3_aa: CASSFLGQGQPQHF

j_call: TRBJ2-6
v_call: TRBV28
clone_size: many
d_call: TRBD1
cdr3_nt: TGTGCCACCACAACAGGGGGCGCTTCAGGGGCCAACGTCCTGACTTTC
cdr3_aa: CATTTGGASGANVLTF

j_call: TRBJ1-2
v_call: TRBV4-1
clone_size: many
d_call: .
cdr3_nt: TGCGCCAGCAGCCCGGACAAGCTCTATGGCTACACCTTC
cdr3_aa: CASSPDKLYGYTF

j_call: TRBJ1-2
v_call: TRBV10-2
clone_size: many
d_call: .
cdr3_nt: TGCGCCAGCAGTAGGACAGATTCCTATGGCTACACCTTC
cdr3_aa: CASSRTDSYGYTF

j_call: TRBJ2-1
v_call: TRBV24-1
clone_size: many
d_call: .
cdr3_nt: TGTGCCACCAGCTTATTTCAGAACAATGAGCAGTTCTTC
cdr3_aa: CATSLFQNNEQFF

j_call: TRBJ1-1
v_call: TRBV28
clone_size: few
d_call: .
cdr3_nt: TGTGCCAGCAGTTTGGACAGAGGTATCCGGGGCACTGAAGCTTTCTTT
cdr3_aa: CASSLDRGIRGTEAFF

j_call: TRBJ2-2
v_call: TRBV27
clone_size: many
d_call: TRBD2
cdr3_nt: TGTGCCAGCAGTTCAAGCGGGGGCGCTTATAACGGGGAGCTGTTTTTT
cdr3_aa: CASSSSGGAYNGELFF

j_call: TRBJ2-5
v_call: TRBV4-1
clone_size: few
d_call: TRBD2
cdr3_nt: TGCGCCAGCAGCCAAGGTCTCGGGACTAGCCAAGAGACCCAGTACTTC
cdr3_aa: CASSQGLGTSQETQYF

j_call: TRBJ2-3
v_call: TRBV28
clone_size: many
d_call: .
cdr3_nt: TGTGCCAACTCGGACAGTAGCACAGATACGCAGTATTTT
cdr3_aa: CANSDSSTDTQYF

j_call: TRBJ2-1
v_call: TRBV11-2
clone_size: many
d_call: .
cdr3_nt: TGTGCCAGCAGCCTACTTGAGGGGAGCAATGAGCAGTTCTTC
cdr3_aa: CASSLLEGSNEQFF

j_call: TRBJ2-3
v_call: TRBV20-1
clone_size: many
d_call: .
cdr3_nt: TGCAGTGCCCCGGTGGGCAGGGGTAGGGCAGATACGCAGTATTTT
cdr3_aa: CSAPVGRGRADTQYF

j_call: TRBJ1-2
v_call: TRBV28
clone_size: many
d_call: .
cdr3_nt: TGTGCCAGCAGTTTGACCGTGGGGGGCTACACCTTC
cdr3_aa: CASSLTVGGYTF

j_call: TRBJ2-1
v_call: TRBV6-2/TRBV6-3
clone_size: many
d_call: TRBD2
cdr3_nt: TGTGCCAGCAGTTACTCTCCGGGAGGGCCTCGGAATGAGCAGTTCTTC
cdr3_aa: CASSYSPGGPRNEQFF

j_call: TRBJ2-6
v_call: TRBV27
clone_size: few
d_call: .
cdr3_nt: TGTGCCAGCAGTCCTCCGGATATGGCTGGGGCCAACGTCCTGACTTTC
cdr3_aa: CASSPPDMAGANVLTF

j_call: TRBJ1-1
v_call: TRBV28
clone_size: many
d_call: .
cdr3_nt: TGTGCCAGCAGTTATCAGGGCTTCCCTGAAGCTTTCTTT
cdr3_aa: CASSYQGFPEAFF